The clone carrying this T cell receptor beta chain was picked up a small number of times. The antigen is not known. The sample belongs to a study of cytomegalovirus exposure and HLA in healthy donors. Germline loops: CDR1 SGHRS, CDR2 YFSETQ. The CDR3 runs to 16 residues. Between the trimmed V and J ends, which lost 0 bases and 3 bases, there was a span of 13 bases. Amplification used 60 Vbeta primers and 13 Jbeta primers. Measured with immunoSEQ multiplex PCR; TCRdb has only the in-frame clones, and not every one. The table records more than 110,000 clones, approximately 80% of them present only once. Notes on the study in general: In the analysis, some V segments, TRBV6-2 and TRBV6-3 included, were excluded as indistinguishable. Earlier analysis looked at TCR beta V segments, and most were productive about 90% or about 30% of the time. Immune exposure information comprised only CMV serostatus. Trimming of TCR beta V- and J-genes showed a link, identified in a later analysis, to a missense DCLRE1C variant.

The chain uses TRBV5-1 and TRBJ2-1, with D unresolved. The material sequenced was PBMCs. The TCR comes from a man between 18 and 29 years old in good health and CMV-seronegative. In DNA, the CDR3 is TGCGCCAGCAGCTTGGATGGTAGTGTTGGCTACAATGAGCAGTTCTTC. As protein: CASSLDGSVGYNEQFF.